This T cell receptor beta chain was sequenced for a study of T cells after yellow fever vaccination. A single record per CDR3 protein comes from TCRdb applying MiXCR to the 5' RACE reads. The sample records 350,000 to 550,000 distinct CDR3 sequences, approximately 19% being singletons. CDR1 and CDR2 from the germline V gene are LNHNV and YYDKDF (reference sequence). The CDR3 contains 15 residues. J was trimmed by 1 base and V by 1 base; bases with no gene match: 2. The TCR was taken from a man between 18 and 35 years old who received the YFV17D yellow fever vaccine. Sequencing used PBMCs, obtained before the yellow fever booster vaccination. The rearrangement links TRBV15 to TRBJ1-1; TRBD1 aligns across 8 bases. The CDR3 DNA is TGTGCCACCAGCAGAGGGACAGGGCCGAACACTGAAGCTTTCTTT. Translating it yields CATSRGTGPNTEAFF.